This T cell receptor (beta chain) was obtained from a study of blood T cell repertoires in COVID-19. On the study more broadly: T cells, B-cell-depleted T cells, or PBMCs provided the cDNA or gDNA that served as material.

In the source study's methods: Cell counts per sample came from amplifying reference gene primers. Generated by immunoSEQ multiplex PCR, the TCRdb table keeps only in-frame clones and is missing some. V and J calls and clone size come straight from that table; D and trimming were deduced from the DNA. The repertoire consists of 200,000 to 300,000 clones, with approximately 90% occurring once and the leading ten covering over 3.5%. The ends were cut back, 0 bases at V and 6 bases at J, with 20 bases in the middle. The length of the CDR3 is 17 residues. The germline gives CDR1 SGHTS, CDR2 YDEGEE. J is TRBJ2-3 and V is TRBV5-8; D might be TRBD2 (6 bases). The source of this sequence is a middle-aged woman with acute or convalescent COVID-19. The specimen was peripheral blood. The CDR3 loop is CASSLVPASVGGDTQYF. The CDR3 DNA is TGTGCCAGCAGCTTGGTCCCGGCTAGCGTTGGTGGGGATACGCAGTATTTT.